These T cell receptor beta chains were read from a single sample in a study of shared clonotypes between healthy human individuals. Here immunoSEQ multiplex PCR was the method, and the copy in TCRdb shows in-frame clones only, minus some. The sample contains 1.5 million to 2.5 million clones, about 95% of which appear only once. The specimen was naive CD8+ T cells sorted from blood. These receptors all come from a man between 18 and 29 years old in good health. CDR3s include the opening cysteine and the closing phenylalanine or tryptophan. Some rows mark clone size as missing; the rest say once, few, many or name a class of expanded clone.

v_call: TRBV10-3; j_call: TRBJ2-7; clone_size: once; cdr3_aa: CAISDLGTSGPYEQYF
v_call: TRBV2; j_call: TRBJ2-3; clone_size: NA; cdr3_aa: CASSEVRSNTDTQYF
v_call: TRBV27; j_call: TRBJ2-5; clone_size: NA; cdr3_aa: CASSSPGQGKETQYF
v_call: TRBV9; j_call: TRBJ1-1; clone_size: NA; cdr3_aa: CASSFWQGARFKGTEAFF
v_call: TRBV6-6; j_call: TRBJ2-7; clone_size: once; cdr3_aa: CASSYSLFYEQYF
v_call: TRBV28; j_call: TRBJ2-1; clone_size: NA; cdr3_aa: CASSFSSEQFF
v_call: TRBV5-6; j_call: TRBJ2-1; clone_size: few; cdr3_aa: CASSLTEPGEQFF
v_call: TRBV7-9; j_call: TRBJ2-3; clone_size: NA; cdr3_aa: CASNPPGQGGTDTQYF
v_call: TRBV28; j_call: TRBJ2-7; clone_size: NA; cdr3_aa: CASSFDRGLYEQYF
v_call: TRBV7-8; j_call: TRBJ2-1; clone_size: NA; cdr3_aa: CASSFRQGEDNEQFF
v_call: TRBV6-5; j_call: TRBJ2-5; clone_size: NA; cdr3_aa: CASSWEGRGQETQYF
v_call: TRBV21-1; j_call: TRBJ2-7; clone_size: NA; cdr3_aa: CASSKNGRGVYEQYF
v_call: TRBV28; j_call: TRBJ1-5; clone_size: NA; cdr3_aa: CASSSINYSNQPQHF
v_call: TRBV19; j_call: TRBJ1-6; clone_size: NA; cdr3_aa: CASSIDSQGSSPLHF
v_call: TRBV19; j_call: TRBJ2-7; clone_size: NA; cdr3_aa: CASSIGPYYEQYF
v_call: TRBV7-9; j_call: TRBJ2-7; clone_size: NA; cdr3_aa: CASSPKGGSFYEQYF
v_call: TRBV18; j_call: TRBJ2-7; clone_size: NA; cdr3_aa: CASLETSGGYEQYF
v_call: TRBV2; j_call: TRBJ2-1; clone_size: once; cdr3_aa: CASSGTGGAGEQFF
v_call: TRBV28; j_call: TRBJ1-5; clone_size: NA; cdr3_aa: CASSFPVKPQHF
v_call: TRBV7-9; j_call: TRBJ1-1; clone_size: NA; cdr3_aa: CASSLGQRAFF
v_call: TRBV25-1; j_call: TRBJ2-7; clone_size: NA; cdr3_aa: CASSPQGVPHSYEQYF
v_call: TRBV7-8; j_call: TRBJ2-4; clone_size: NA; cdr3_aa: CASSLLPPGLLNIQYF
v_call: TRBV10-3; j_call: TRBJ2-7; clone_size: NA; cdr3_aa: CAISESGGSYEQYF
v_call: TRBV28; j_call: TRBJ2-7; clone_size: once; cdr3_aa: CASSFFSGDPTYEQYF
v_call: TRBV5-8; j_call: TRBJ1-5; clone_size: NA; cdr3_aa: CASSASYSNQPQHF
v_call: TRBV7-9; j_call: TRBJ1-4; clone_size: NA; cdr3_aa: CASSLVFGLGLSTNEKLFF
v_call: TRBV27; j_call: TRBJ1-1; clone_size: NA; cdr3_aa: CASSKSGTGVLNTEAFF
v_call: TRBV5-1; j_call: TRBJ2-5; clone_size: NA; cdr3_aa: CASRPTFPSGTQYF
v_call: TRBV7-6; j_call: TRBJ2-7; clone_size: NA; cdr3_aa: CASSLTGDYEQYF
v_call: TRBV2; j_call: TRBJ2-7; clone_size: once; cdr3_aa: CASSEGRGRGDEQYF
v_call: TRBV2; j_call: TRBJ2-3; clone_size: NA; cdr3_aa: CASSDPAGVDTQYF
v_call: TRBV5-1; j_call: TRBJ2-7; clone_size: NA; cdr3_aa: CASSLGSGGYEQYF
v_call: TRBV27; j_call: TRBJ2-7; clone_size: NA; cdr3_aa: CASGRREQYF
v_call: TRBV2; j_call: TRBJ1-6; clone_size: NA; cdr3_aa: CASAGGSPLHF
v_call: TRBV10-3; j_call: TRBJ2-2; clone_size: NA; cdr3_aa: CAIQVLAGEPGPTGELFF
v_call: TRBV7-9; j_call: TRBJ2-7; clone_size: NA; cdr3_aa: CASSTDSSYEQYF
v_call: TRBV6-5; j_call: TRBJ1-1; clone_size: NA; cdr3_aa: CASSYSEDFEAFF
v_call: TRBV11-2; j_call: TRBJ2-7; clone_size: NA; cdr3_aa: CASSPRSPSRWDIYEQYF
v_call: TRBV27; j_call: TRBJ2-7; clone_size: NA; cdr3_aa: CASSLVAESSYEQYF
v_call: TRBV9; j_call: TRBJ1-6; clone_size: NA; cdr3_aa: CASSVDRGDSPLHF
v_call: TRBV9; j_call: TRBJ2-1; clone_size: NA; cdr3_aa: CASSGRGLAGEYNEQFF
v_call: TRBV30; j_call: TRBJ2-1; clone_size: NA; cdr3_aa: CAWSEGTGGYNEQFF
v_call: TRBV5-4; j_call: TRBJ1-1; clone_size: NA; cdr3_aa: CASSPYSGFAEAFF
v_call: TRBV10-3; j_call: TRBJ2-7; clone_size: NA; cdr3_aa: CAISEYPGLGGEQYF
v_call: TRBV15; j_call: TRBJ2-1; clone_size: NA; cdr3_aa: CATSRLYRGLEIYEQFF
v_call: TRBV7-6; j_call: TRBJ2-7; clone_size: few; cdr3_aa: CASSPSSYEQYF
v_call: TRBV6-1; j_call: TRBJ1-2; clone_size: NA; cdr3_aa: CASSVDSVYGYTF
v_call: TRBV27; j_call: TRBJ2-3; clone_size: NA; cdr3_aa: CASSPPGRLTDTQYF
v_call: TRBV27; j_call: TRBJ1-5; clone_size: NA; cdr3_aa: CASSPPEDKNQPQHF
v_call: TRBV7-2; j_call: TRBJ1-6; clone_size: NA; cdr3_aa: CASTLGGLLSYNSPLHF
v_call: TRBV9; j_call: TRBJ2-1; clone_size: NA; cdr3_aa: CASSLTYNEQFF
v_call: TRBV5-1; j_call: TRBJ2-1; clone_size: NA; cdr3_aa: CASIGLAGAGQFF
v_call: TRBV28; j_call: TRBJ2-1; clone_size: NA; cdr3_aa: CASSPGLYNEQFF
v_call: TRBV25-1; j_call: TRBJ2-2; clone_size: NA; cdr3_aa: CASSDYGSNTGELFF
v_call: TRBV19; j_call: TRBJ2-7; clone_size: NA; cdr3_aa: CASSPTGGVSEQYF
v_call: TRBV9; j_call: TRBJ2-3; clone_size: NA; cdr3_aa: CASSVLGGGDTQYF
v_call: TRBV7-2; j_call: TRBJ2-1; clone_size: NA; cdr3_aa: CASSLALGGNEQFF